This TCR beta chain was obtained from a study of blood T cell repertoires in COVID-19. CDR1 is SQVTM and CDR2 is ANQGSEA in the germline V gene. CDR3 size: 12 residues. V was clipped by 8 bases and J by 5 bases, with 15 bases between them. Generated by immunoSEQ multiplex PCR, the TCRdb table keeps only in-frame clones and is missing some. This table has about 140,000 clones, around 82% appearing once. Everyone who took part was 18 to 89 years old, and they came from some 23 US areas. Cohort allocation depended upon clinical history that participants reported. This clone was counted many times. Specimen: PBMCs or T cells enriched from blood (not recorded which). The receptor's source is a woman between 45 and 60 years old who had recovered from COVID-19. The chain combines TRBV29-1 with TRBJ2-5; maybe TRBD1 (5 bases). In DNA, the CDR3 is TGCAGCCTTCTCAAGGGGATGGAGACCCAGTACTTC. Translating it yields CSLLKGMETQYF.